This TCR beta chain was observed in a study of blood T cell repertoires in COVID-19. Germline-derived CDR1 and CDR2 are MNHNY and SVGAGI (reference sequence). V lost 7 bases and J lost 8; bases outside the gene matches: 13. This CDR3 region has 16 residues. This clone was picked up one time. The protocol was immunoSEQ multiplex PCR, while the TCRdb copy is restricted to in-frame clones and leaves out a portion. This sample yields 200,000 to 250,000 clones, of which over 80% are seen a single time; roughly 1.9% belongs to the top ten. V is TRBV6-6 and J is TRBJ2-2, with 10 bases aligning to TRBD1. The sequenced material came from peripheral blood. The clonotype was recovered from a man aged 25-40 years who had recovered from COVID-19. The CDR3: CASKRLWDRGWGELFF. The CDR3 DNA reads as TGTGCCAGCAAACGACTCTGGGACAGGGGATGGGGGGAGCTGTTTTTT.